This passage covers 6 T cell receptor beta chains from one sample sequenced in a study of shared clonotypes between healthy human individuals. In the naive CD8 group, cells lacked CD45RO and were positively selected for CCR7, so terminally differentiated effector memory CD45RA+ cells were left out. Libraries were prepared by immunoSEQ multiplex PCR; TCRdb keeps only in-frame clonotypes and omits some of them. Among 800,000 or so clones, 90% to 98% were seen once, and the ten largest hold about 0.25%. Sequencing used naive CD8+ T cells sorted from blood. The receptors originated from a man between 25 and 39 years old in good health.

This chain uses TRBV7-9 with TRBJ1-2, with a weak D call TRBD1 (5 bases). Germline V gene lookup returns CDR1 SEHNR and CDR2 FQNEAQ (reference sequence). Trimming removed 5 bases from V and 5 bases from J, with 18 bases in between. CDR3 length equals 15 residues. CDR3 in amino acids: CASSPRSRVEYGYTF. As DNA, the CDR3 is TGTGCCAGCAGCCCCCGGTCCAGGGTTGAGTATGGCTACACCTTC.

The genes are TRBV7-9 and TRBJ2-7, with TRBD1 matching over 10 bases. The V gene end was trimmed by 5 bases and the J gene end by 3 bases; junction bases not matched to a gene: 7. The CDR3 is made up of 15 amino acids. CDR1 and CDR2 (germline): SEHNR, FQNEAQ (reference sequence). As DNA, the CDR3 is TGTGCCAGCAGCCGATGGACAGGGGGTTACTACGAGCAGTACTTC. This sequence encodes CASSRWTGGYYEQYF.

The chain employs TRBV7-9 and TRBJ2-1; D unresolved. Trimming left V 0 bases short and J 10 bases short, with 10 bases between. The germline V gene encodes CDR1 SEHNR and CDR2 FQNEAQ (reference sequence). The CDR3 spans 13 residues. CDR3 protein: CASSLASRVEQFF. DNA of the CDR3: TGTGCCAGCAGCTTAGCTAGCCGGGTGGAGCAGTTCTTC. Based on the CDR3 plus reference TRBV7-9 and TRBJ2-1, the full variable domain is DTGVSQNPRHKITKRGQNVTFRCDPISEHNRLYWYRQTLGQGPEFLTYFQNEAQLEKSRLLSDRFSAERPKGSFSTLEIQRTEQGDSAMYLCASSLASRVEQFFGPGTRLTVL.

Of note for this clone: The sample holds other DNA sequences that translate to the same CDR3. V usage is TRBV6-5 and J usage is TRBJ2-3, with 14 bases aligning to TRBD2. J gave up 3 bases and V 6 bases, and 2 bases lay outside the gene matches. Germline V gene lookup returns CDR1 MNHEY and CDR2 SVGAGI. This CDR3 contains 15 residues. This CDR3 reads CASRRLAGGTDTQYF. The CDR3 region has the DNA TGTGCCAGCAGAAGACTAGCGGGAGGGACAGATACGCAGTATTTT.

The rearrangement uses TRBV9 and TRBJ1-1; weak D call: TRBD1 (6 bases). The CDR3 is made up of 16 amino acids. CDR1 and CDR2 from the germline V gene are SGDLS and YYNGEE. V was shortened by 4 bases and J by 0 bases, with 16 bases between the two germline ends. CDR3 protein: CASSKGYGQMNTEAFF. The DNA of the CDR3 is TGTGCCAGCAGCAAAGGATACGGACAGATGAACACTGAAGCTTTCTTT.

The chain joins TRBV18 to TRBJ2-1, with D unresolved. The ends were cut back, 2 bases at V and 4 bases at J, with 9 bases in the middle. The germline CDR1 and CDR2 sequences are KGHSH and LQKENI. The CDR3 contains 14 residues. The CDR3 nucleotides read TGTGCCAGCTCACCAGAACGGGCTTACAATGAGCAGTTCTTC. It yields the protein CASSPERAYNEQFF.